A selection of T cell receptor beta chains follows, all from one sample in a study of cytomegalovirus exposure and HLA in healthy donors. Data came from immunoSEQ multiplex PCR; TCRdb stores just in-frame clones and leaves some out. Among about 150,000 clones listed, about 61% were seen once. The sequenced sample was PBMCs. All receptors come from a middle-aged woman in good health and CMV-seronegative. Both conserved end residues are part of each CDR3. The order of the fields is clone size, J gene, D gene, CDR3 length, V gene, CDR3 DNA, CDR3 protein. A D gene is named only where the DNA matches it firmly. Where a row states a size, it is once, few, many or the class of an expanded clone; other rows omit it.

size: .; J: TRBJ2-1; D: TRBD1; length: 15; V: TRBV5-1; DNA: TGCGCCAGCAGCGTAAGGACAGGGGGTTACAATGAGCAGTTCTTC; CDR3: CASSVRTGGYNEQFF
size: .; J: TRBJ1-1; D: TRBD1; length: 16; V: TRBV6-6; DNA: TGTGCCAGCAGTTACGTCACAGGGGGCCGGGACACTGAAGCTTTCTTT; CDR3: CASSYVTGGRDTEAFF
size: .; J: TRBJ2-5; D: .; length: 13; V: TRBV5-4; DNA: TGTGCCAGCAGTCCTACTAGGGGGGAGACCCAGTACTTC; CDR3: CASSPTRGETQYF
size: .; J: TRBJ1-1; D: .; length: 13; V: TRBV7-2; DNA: TGTGCCAGCAAGAGAGATCTTAAGCCCGAAGCTTTCTTT; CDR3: CASKRDLKPEAFF
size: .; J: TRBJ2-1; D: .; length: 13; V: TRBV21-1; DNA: TGTGCCAGCAGCAAAGTCAGGAAAAATGAGCAGTTCTTC; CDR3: CASSKVRKNEQFF
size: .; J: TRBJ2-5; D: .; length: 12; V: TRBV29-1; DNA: TGCAGCGTACTTCCGGGACAAGAGACCCAGTACTTC; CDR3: CSVLPGQETQYF
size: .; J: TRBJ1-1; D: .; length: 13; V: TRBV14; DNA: TGTGCCAGCAGCCAGGAGGTGAACACTGAAGCTTTCTTT; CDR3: CASSQEVNTEAFF
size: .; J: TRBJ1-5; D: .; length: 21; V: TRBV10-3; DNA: TGTGCCATAATAAGGGAGCCCCATCGACCCGTCCGAGGGAAGGGCAATCAGCCCCAGCATTTT; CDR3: CAIIREPHRPVRGKGNQPQHF
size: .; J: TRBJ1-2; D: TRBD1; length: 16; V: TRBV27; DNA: TGTGCCAGCAGTTTAGGACGGGACAGGGGGTTTGGGGGCTACACCTTC; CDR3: CASSLGRDRGFGGYTF
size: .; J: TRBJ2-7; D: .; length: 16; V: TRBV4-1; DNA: TGCGCCAGCAGCCACGGAGGGACGGGGAGCCACTACGAGCAGTACTTC; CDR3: CASSHGGTGSHYEQYF
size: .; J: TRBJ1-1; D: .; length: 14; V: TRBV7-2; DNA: TGTGCCAGCAGCGTAGACAGAAAGAACACTGAAGCTTTCTTT; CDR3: CASSVDRKNTEAFF
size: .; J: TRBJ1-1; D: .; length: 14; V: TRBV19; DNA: TGTGCCAGTAGTATGCTGGGGGGTATAGTCGAAGCTTTCTTT; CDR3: CASSMLGGIVEAFF
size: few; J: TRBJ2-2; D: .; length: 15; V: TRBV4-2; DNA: TGTGCCAGCAGCCAAGGTGGCAGGGACACCGGGGAGCTGTTTTTT; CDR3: CASSQGGRDTGELFF
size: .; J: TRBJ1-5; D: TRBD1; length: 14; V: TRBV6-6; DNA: TGTGCCAGCAGCCCCGGGACAGGGAATCAGCCCCAGCATTTT; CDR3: CASSPGTGNQPQHF
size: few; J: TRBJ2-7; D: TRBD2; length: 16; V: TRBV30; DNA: TGTGCCTGGAGATCCGGGACTAGCGGGGCTATATACGAGCAGTACTTC; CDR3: CAWRSGTSGAIYEQYF
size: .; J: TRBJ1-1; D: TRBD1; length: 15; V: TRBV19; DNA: TGTGCCAGTAGTATCTGGGCAGGGGGCGAGACTGAAGCTTTCTTT; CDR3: CASSIWAGGETEAFF
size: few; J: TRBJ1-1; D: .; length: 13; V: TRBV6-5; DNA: TGTGCCAGCAGTTATCGGGGAATTACTGAAGCTTTCTTT; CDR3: CASSYRGITEAFF
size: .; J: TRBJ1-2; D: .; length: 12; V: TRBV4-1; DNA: TGCGCCAGCAGCCCAGGCCCCCCCGGCTACACCTTC; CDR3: CASSPGPPGYTF
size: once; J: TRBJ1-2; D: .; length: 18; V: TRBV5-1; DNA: TGCGCCAGCAGCTTAAACAGGCCAGCTGACGCCTATAACTATGGCTACACCTTC; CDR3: CASSLNRPADAYNYGYTF
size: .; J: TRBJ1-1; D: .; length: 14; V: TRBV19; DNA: TGTGCCAGTAGTACCGGGCAGGGATGGACTGAAGCTTTCTTT; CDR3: CASSTGQGWTEAFF